This TCR beta chain was identified during a study of breast tumors, draining lymph nodes, adjacent tissues. The lymph nodes were axillary draining lymph nodes from breast cancer patients. TCRdb recomputed calls from the multiplex PCR reads with MiXCR, one row per CDR3 protein. The sample lists around 250,000 distinct CDR3 sequences, around 35% occurring once. From germline, CDR1 is MNHEY and CDR2 SVGAGI. The CDR3 extends over 18 amino acids. The V and J ends lost 0 bases and 5 bases respectively, with 22 bases between them. Findings and limits, study-wide: Findings are consistent with lymph node origin and intratumoral expansion of most tumor T cells. The lymph node origin of tumor T cells was framed as consistent with a hypothesis, not demonstrated. Luminal-like breast cancer showed significantly greater tumor-nontumor repertoire similarity than basal-like breast cancer did. Tumor repertoires ranked between lymph nodes and nontumor tissue in diversity, with V and J gene preferences.

This clonotype was recorded at least ten times. Its antigen is undetermined. Sample: axillary lymph node tissue. The sequence derives from a female donor with breast cancer. Some clones in this sample may be carry-over from other donors' samples. The genes are TRBV6-5 and TRBJ2-5; D is uncertain. DNA for the CDR3: TGTGCCAGCAGTTACTCGAGAGTGTCCGGGCTCGCCGGGGAGACCCAGTACTTC. Residues: CASSYSRVSGLAGETQYF.